Listed below are T cell receptor beta chains from one sample, sequenced in a study of a mutant IDH1 vaccine in newly diagnosed glioma. TCRdb's table, derived via immunoSEQ multiplex PCR, lists solely in-frame clones and lacks some. The sample carries some 42,000 clones, 70% to 90% recorded once. For these TCRs, the target antigens are not known. Sequences were derived from PBMCs, sampled from a glioma patient whose treatment included an IDH1 peptide vaccine. Receptors originate from a middle-aged man with glioma. Each CDR3 is given with its conserved first and last residue. Fields, in order: D gene, J gene, clone size, V gene, CDR3 protein. A D gene is named only where the DNA matches it firmly. Not every row has a clone size; where given, it reads once, few, many or a size class.

d_gene: NA; j_gene: TRBJ1-3; abundance: once; v_gene: TRBV19; CDR3aa: CASTPRGDSGNTIYF
d_gene: NA; j_gene: TRBJ2-7; abundance: NA; v_gene: TRBV11-3; CDR3aa: CASSLRLRYREARRYEQYF
d_gene: NA; j_gene: TRBJ2-2; abundance: NA; v_gene: TRBV7-2; CDR3aa: CASSLGGAWDFNTGELFF
d_gene: NA; j_gene: TRBJ1-2; abundance: NA; v_gene: TRBV7-6; CDR3aa: CASSPRTGGPSGYTF
d_gene: NA; j_gene: TRBJ2-7; abundance: NA; v_gene: TRBV4-2; CDR3aa: CASSQGPPYEQYF
d_gene: TRBD2; j_gene: TRBJ2-7; abundance: NA; v_gene: TRBV7-2; CDR3aa: CASSLGPGGYYEQYF
d_gene: NA; j_gene: TRBJ1-1; abundance: NA; v_gene: TRBV10-3; CDR3aa: CAISRDREAFF
d_gene: TRBD1; j_gene: TRBJ1-1; abundance: once; v_gene: TRBV7-2; CDR3aa: CASSFTGGTEAFF
d_gene: NA; j_gene: TRBJ1-5; abundance: once; v_gene: TRBV7-2; CDR3aa: CASSFLGRVDQPQHF
d_gene: NA; j_gene: TRBJ1-1; abundance: NA; v_gene: TRBV19; CDR3aa: CASSTTGTGTEAFF
d_gene: NA; j_gene: TRBJ2-5; abundance: NA; v_gene: TRBV25-1; CDR3aa: CASSESPGKQIQETQYF
d_gene: NA; j_gene: TRBJ1-4; abundance: NA; v_gene: TRBV9; CDR3aa: CASSPQGFANEKLFF
d_gene: NA; j_gene: TRBJ2-3; abundance: NA; v_gene: TRBV6-4; CDR3aa: CASSESGITDTQYF
d_gene: TRBD2; j_gene: TRBJ2-3; abundance: NA; v_gene: TRBV19; CDR3aa: CASSIVAGGGLDTQYF
d_gene: NA; j_gene: TRBJ1-4; abundance: NA; v_gene: TRBV2; CDR3aa: CASMSDEKLFF
d_gene: NA; j_gene: TRBJ2-7; abundance: NA; v_gene: TRBV18; CDR3aa: CASSPPWASDDYEQYF